A single sample gave rise to the 13 T cell receptor beta chains below, sequenced in a study of control samples from healthy donors and cancer patients (dated by TCRdb to 2018 to 2021). The library was obtained by the immunoSEQ multiplex PCR assay. The clones in this table, taken by TCRdb from immuneACCESS, are in-frame only. Not every clone is retained; where verified, under half of the shortfall comes from an unresolved V gene, and the cause of the rest is unknown. The sample data list about 78,000 clones, and 85% to 90% of these were observed just once. The top ten clones comprise 7.5% to 8% of the sample. The sample taken for sequencing was blood. The receptors stem from a woman aged 55 to 70 in good health.

The genes are TRBV28 and TRBJ2-7; 10 bases agree with TRBD2. The CDR3 has 16 residues. The germline CDR1 and CDR2 sequences are MDHEN and SYDVKM. The junction had 8 bases not matched to a gene; V was cut back by 3 bases and J by 3 bases. The CDR3 nucleotides are TGTGCCAGCAGTTTCCCTAGCGGGAGTCTCTACTACGAGCAGTACTTC. Protein product: CASSFPSGSLYYEQYF.

The chain employs TRBV19 and TRBJ1-1; D call uncertain. Germline-derived CDR1 and CDR2 are LNHDA and SQIVND (reference sequence). V lost 5 bases and J lost 3, with 19 bases in between. The CDR3 is 16 amino acids. The CDR3 sequence: CASSSSIHGLYTEAFF. CDR3 DNA sequence: TGTGCCAGTAGTTCCTCCATTCATGGACTCTACACTGAAGCTTTCTTT. Full variable domain (missing parts from reference TRBV19 and TRBJ1-1): DGGITQSPKYLFRKEGQNVTLSCEQNLNHDAMYWYRQDPGQGLRLIYYSQIVNDFQKGDIAEGYSVSREKKESFPLTVTSAQKNPTAFYLCASSSSIHGLYTEAFFGQGTRLTVV.

This clone was detected once. This rearrangement joins TRBV15 to TRBJ2-3; TRBD2 matches at 12 bases. Germline trimming cut 4 bases from V and 4 bases from J; bases unmatched to any gene: 6. CDR1 and CDR2 (germline): LNHNV, YYDKDF (reference sequence). The CDR3 length is 16 residues. The CDR3 DNA sequence: TGTGCCACCAGCACCCGACTAGCGGGAGTGGCAGATACGCAGTATTTT. It translates to CATSTRLAGVADTQYF.

The chain has TRBV18 and TRBJ1-1, with D perhaps matching TRBD1 (5 bases). CDR3 length: 15 amino acids. Germline CDR1 reads KGHSH; CDR2 reads LQKENI. The V end lost 3 bases, the J end lost 0 bases, and 11 bases lay between the germline ends. This CDR3 reads CASSPTWGVNTEAFF. The CDR3 DNA reads as TGTGCCAGCTCACCGACCTGGGGGGTGAACACTGAAGCTTTCTTT.

This clone has just one count. The gene calls are TRBV2 and TRBJ2-1, with 7 bases matching TRBD2. The junction had 5 bases not matched to a gene; V was cut back by 6 bases and J by 9 bases. The CDR3 runs 12 residues. Germline V lookup: CDR1 SNHLY, CDR2 FYNNEI. The CDR3 DNA is TGTGCCAGCAGCGCGGGGGAGGGTGAGCAGTTCTTC. Translation gives CASSAGEGEQFF. The full variable domain, in which reference TRBV2 and TRBJ2-1 provide the parts outside the CDR3, is EPEVTQTPSHQVTQMGQEVILRCVPISNHLYFYWYRQILGQKVEFLVSFYNNEISEKSEIFDDQFSVERPDGSNFTLKIRSTKLEDSAMYFCASSAGEGEQFFGPGTRLTVL.

In this sample, this clone turned up a few times. The chain combines TRBV2 with TRBJ2-2; D might be TRBD1 (5 bases). This CDR3 has 15 residues. Between the trimmed V and J ends, which lost 6 bases and 5 bases, there was a span of 16 bases. Germline V gene data show CDR1 as SNHLY and CDR2 as FYNNEI. CDR3 in amino acids: CASRAGSLGTGELFF. The CDR3 DNA follows: TGTGCCAGCAGAGCAGGGTCACTCGGGACCGGGGAGCTGTTTTTT.

This clone was observed a single time. This rearrangement joins TRBV28 to TRBJ2-7, with TRBD1 matching 12 bases. Per the germline V gene, CDR1 is MDHEN and CDR2 is SYDVKM. CDR3 length equals 15 residues. The V gene end was trimmed by 5 bases and the J gene end by 6 bases; junction bases not matched to a gene: 8. The CDR3 sequence: CASSTPGTGGVEQYF. The CDR3 DNA reads as TGTGCCAGCAGTACCCCCGGGACAGGGGGCGTCGAGCAGTACTTC. Filled out from reference TRBV28 and TRBJ2-7, the complete variable domain reads DVKVTQSSRYLVKRTGEKVFLECVQDMDHENMFWYRQDPGLGLRLIYFSYDVKMKEKGDIPEGYSVSREKKERFSLILESASTNQTSMYLCASSTPGTGGVEQYFGPGTRLTVT.

The rearrangement joins TRBV27 to TRBJ2-5; D uncertain. This CDR3 contains 21 residues. Trimming removed 0 bases from V and 3 bases from J, with 29 bases in between. Germline-derived CDR1 and CDR2 are MNHEY and SMNVEV (reference sequence). Here the CDR3 reads CASSLSTPRGNLPAWEETQYF. In DNA, the CDR3 is TGTGCCAGCAGTTTATCGACGCCGCGTGGGAACCTCCCAGCTTGGGAAGAGACCCAGTACTTC.

The rearrangement uses TRBV11-3 and TRBJ2-1; tentatively, D is TRBD2 (5 bases). Trimming removed 5 bases at V and 7 bases at J, with 12 bases between. CDR1 is SGHNT and CDR2 is YENEEA in the germline V gene. CDR3 length: 13 amino acids. The CDR3 here is CASSPARRNEQFF. The CDR3 DNA reads TGTGCCAGCAGCCCCGCAAGGAGGAATGAGCAGTTCTTC.

The chain is built from TRBV3-1 (or the pseudogene TRBV3-2) and TRBJ2-5, with TRBD2 identical over 12 bases. The germline V gene has CDR1 LGHDT and CDR2 YNNKEL (reference sequence). The length of the CDR3 is 16 residues. The V and J ends lost 4 bases and 5 bases, in that order; junction bases with no gene match: 8. The chain's CDR3 is CASSPRTSGNAETQYF. Written as DNA, the CDR3 is TGTGCCAGCAGCCCGCGGACTAGCGGGAATGCGGAGACCCAGTACTTC.

The chain joins TRBV7-2 to TRBJ1-6; 7 bases agree with TRBD1. The germline V gene has CDR1 SGHTA and CDR2 FQGNSA. Trimming took 3 bases from V and 4 from J; bases not matched to a gene: 15. The length of the CDR3 is 19 residues. CDR3 coding DNA: TGTGCCAGCAGCTTCCAGAGCAGACCGGGACAGCCTTATAATTCACCCCTCCACTTT. Its protein is CASSFQSRPGQPYNSPLHF.

The chain joins TRBV7-8 to TRBJ2-7; D uncertain. V was trimmed by 6 bases and J by 7 bases, leaving 10 bases between them. From germline, CDR1 is SGHVS and CDR2 FQNEAQ. The CDR3 extends over 11 amino acids. The DNA for the CDR3 is TGTGCCAGCAGTCTCGCGTGGGAGCAGTACTTC. Translation: CASSLAWEQYF.

The chain carries TRBV6-5 and TRBJ1-3; D is unresolved. CDR1 is MNHEY and CDR2 is SVGAGI in the germline V gene. The CDR3 extends over 13 amino acids. V shed 9 bases and J shed 0 bases, with 9 bases lying between them. CDR3 coding DNA: TGTGCCAGTACCCGAAACTCTGGAAACACCATATATTTT. Translated: CASTRNSGNTIYF.